Presented here are 5 T cell receptor beta chains from one specimen sequenced in a study of cytomegalovirus exposure and HLA in healthy donors. Primers included in the PCR were 60 Vbeta and 13 Jbeta primers. Some clones are missing from TCRdb's copy, which holds only in-frame ones; the method was immunoSEQ multiplex PCR. The sample shows 200,000 to 250,000 clones, roughly 91% of them seen only once. Sample: PBMCs. The receptors stem from a young woman in good health and CMV-seronegative.

Details on this clone: One end of the junction is discordant with germline, which a read error may explain. The genes are TRBV9 and TRBJ2-5; 9 bases map to TRBD2. The CDR3 spans 18 residues. Germline V gene data show CDR1 as SGDLS and CDR2 as YYNGEE. CDR3 in DNA: TGTGCCAGCAGCGTAGGGTTGGTGCGGGGGGGCGACGGAGAGGCCCAGTACTTC. Its protein is CASSVGLVRGGDGEAQYF.

V gene TRBV5-8 combines with J gene TRBJ2-3; no definite D call. This CDR3 spans 14 amino acids. V was cut by 2 bases and J by 3 bases, with 10 bases left in between. In germline, CDR1 is SGHTS, CDR2 YDEGEE. CDR3 sequence (DNA): TGTGCCAGCAGCTTCCGAGGAATTACAGATACGCAGTATTTT. This translates into CASSFRGITDTQYF.

V gene TRBV19 combines with J gene TRBJ1-6; D might be TRBD1 (5 bases). The V end lost 4 bases, the J end lost 0 bases, and 13 bases lay between the germline ends. The germline V gene has CDR1 LNHDA and CDR2 SQIVND (reference sequence). This CDR3 is 17 amino acids long. The CDR3 loop is CASSKGAGRSYNSPLHF. CDR3 DNA sequence: TGTGCCAGTAGTAAAGGGGCGGGGCGCTCCTATAATTCACCCCTCCACTTT. Drawing the rest from reference TRBV19 and TRBJ1-6, the complete variable domain is DGGITQSPKYLFRKEGQNVTLSCEQNLNHDAMYWYRQDPGQGLRLIYYSQIVNDFQKGDIAEGYSVSREKKESFPLTVTSAQKNPTAFYLCASSKGAGRSYNSPLHFGNGTRLTVT.

The rearrangement uses TRBV11-3 and TRBJ2-7, with TRBD1 matching 8 bases. The CDR3 spans 14 residues. Trimming removed 0 bases from V and 4 bases from J; junction bases left unmatched: 2. Germline lookup yields CDR1 SGHNT and CDR2 YENEEA. CDR3 loop: CASSLDTGGYEQYF. As DNA, the CDR3 is TGTGCCAGCAGCTTAGACACAGGGGGGTACGAGCAGTACTTC.

The chain couples TRBV7-2 to TRBJ1-5, with TRBD1 identical over 9 bases. The CDR3 is 17 amino acids. Germline V gives CDR1 SGHTA, CDR2 FQGNSA. Trimming took 5 bases from V and 7 from J; bases not matched to a gene: 15. CDR3 protein: CASSQGGGQGRGQPQHF. The DNA of the CDR3 is TGTGCCAGCAGCCAGGGCGGGGGACAGGGACGGGGGCAGCCCCAGCATTTT. The full variable domain, its missing parts supplied by reference TRBV7-2 and TRBJ1-5, is GAGVSQSPSNKVTEKGKDVELRCDPISGHTALYWYRQSLGQGLEFLIYFQGNSAPDKSGLPSDRFSAERTGGSVSTLTIQRTQQEDSAVYLCASSQGGGQGRGQPQHFGDGTRLSIL.